This entry lists 14 T cell receptor beta chains sequenced from one sample in a study of CD8+CD57+ T cells in acquired aplastic anemia. The use of genomic DNA as template underpinned the TCR beta VDJ and CDR3 profiling. MiXCR, applied by TCRdb to the reads, yields one record per CDR3 protein. The sample has 400,000 to 500,000 distinct CDR3 sequences; 55% to 70% are singletons. The sample consisted of sorted CD4+, CD8+, or CD8+CD57+ T cells (not recorded which) from PBMCs. Receptor source: a human donor in good health, serving as a control.

This rearrangement joins TRBV7-9 to TRBJ1-5; D perhaps matches TRBD1 (5 bases). Germline V lookup: CDR1 SEHNR, CDR2 FQNEAQ (reference sequence). CDR3 length equals 15 residues. V lost 5 bases and J lost 14, with 25 bases in between. The CDR3 DNA sequence: TGTGCCAGCAGCCCTAGCGGGGTGGACACTGAGGCAGAGCATTTT. Translation: CASSPSGVDTEAEHF.

This clonotype turned up a few times. V gene TRBV12-3 or TRBV12-4 combines with J gene TRBJ2-5, with TRBD1 identical over 10 bases. CDR3 size: 15 residues. With 6 bases clipped from V and 2 bases from J, the junction kept 6 bases outside the gene matches. The CDR3 DNA reads as TGTGCCAGCAGCTACGGACAGGGGGGACAAGAGACCCAGTACTTC. Translating gives CASSYGQGGQETQYF.

Comments on this clonotype: Since no conserved phenylalanine or tryptophan closes the CDR3, a read error is the likely cause. The DNA is left out, because the CDR3 cannot be placed on it with certainty; the CDR3 is given as TCRdb lists it. Here the CDR3 reads CASSEGVNQQETL. The rearrangement links TRBV9 to TRBJ2-7. The length of the CDR3 is 13 amino acids, counting both ends. Germline V gives CDR1 SGDLS, CDR2 YYNGEE.

The V gene is TRBV7-2, the J gene TRBJ1-2; D is ambiguous. Trimming removed 2 bases at V and 8 bases at J, with 15 bases between. From germline, CDR1 is SGHTA and CDR2 FQGNSA. The CDR3 totals 14 residues. This chain's CDR3 is CASSLPGLGGGYTF. Written as DNA, the CDR3 is TGTGCCAGCAGCTTACCCGGCCTGGGTGGAGGCTACACCTTC.

This clonotype was detected a few times. The V call is TRBV29-1, the J call TRBJ2-7; the D is unclear. Trimming stripped 7 bases from V and 1 base from J, with 14 bases between. CDR3 size: 13 residues. Germline assignment: CDR1 SQVTM and CDR2 ANQGSEA. The DNA of the CDR3 is TGCAGCGCCACCGGGCAGTCGTCCTACGAGCAGTACTTC. Amino acid sequence: CSATGQSSYEQYF.

This chain uses TRBV5-4 with TRBJ1-5; TRBD1 might be the D (5 bases). Germline V lookup: CDR1 SGHNT, CDR2 YYREEE (reference sequence). The ends were cut back, 2 bases at V and 7 bases at J, with 19 bases in the middle. The CDR3 length is 16 residues. The CDR3 protein is CASSFATAGSWQPQHF. Written as DNA, the CDR3 is TGTGCCAGCAGCTTCGCGACAGCAGGTTCATGGCAGCCCCAGCATTTT.

CDR3 residues: CASSPLGGASSYEQYF. Here the CDR3 DNA reads TGTGCCAGCAGCCCCCTGGGCGGGGCTAGCTCCTACGAGCAGTACTTC. The chain employs TRBV7-8 and TRBJ2-7; D might be TRBD2 (6 bases). The CDR3 contains 16 residues. In germline, CDR1 is SGHVS, CDR2 FQNEAQ. V lost 5 bases to trimming and J lost 0 bases, with 17 bases between them.

The gene calls are TRBV11-2 and TRBJ2-5; 9 nucleotides line up with TRBD2. This CDR3 is built from 17 residues. Per the germline V gene, CDR1 is SGHAT and CDR2 is FQNNGV. J gave up 0 bases and V 4 bases, and 9 bases lay outside the gene matches. The CDR3, as DNA: TGTGCCAGCAGCTCTCCTAGCGGGGCCGCCGACCAAGAGACCCAGTACTTC. This gives the protein CASSSPSGAADQETQYF.

This clonotype is a singleton in its sample. The chain has TRBV5-6 and TRBJ2-1; TRBD1 aligns across 9 bases. Germline CDR1 is SGHDT and CDR2 is YYEEEE. With 4 bases clipped from V and 5 bases from J, the junction kept 10 bases outside the gene matches. The CDR3 is made up of 16 amino acids. In nucleotides, the CDR3 is TGTGCCAGCAGCGAAGCTTATACAGGGGGCAACAATGAGCAGTTCTTC. Protein product: CASSEAYTGGNNEQFF.

J is TRBJ2-7 and V is TRBV19, with a possible D match to TRBD1 (6 bases). V was cut by 2 bases and J by 4 bases, with 15 bases left in between. Germline V lookup: CDR1 LNHDA, CDR2 SQIVND (reference sequence). This CDR3 is built from 15 residues. Written as DNA, the CDR3 is TGTGCCAGTAGTATATTAGGGGGATCCCGTTACGAGCAGTACTTC. Translation gives CASSILGGSRYEQYF.

At least ten counts were recorded for this clonotype. This chain joins TRBV7-2 and TRBJ1-2; D is perhaps TRBD1 (6 bases). Germline CDR1 reads SGHTA; CDR2 reads FQGNSA. Trimming removed 3 bases from V and 2 bases from J, with 16 bases in between. The CDR3 contains 16 residues. This chain's CDR3 is CASSLRGTSPNYGYTF. The CDR3 DNA reads TGTGCCAGCAGCTTGAGGGGGACCTCCCCAAACTATGGCTACACCTTC.

This clonotype occurred once. The junction differs from germline at one of its ends, possibly a read error. V gene TRBV9 combines with J gene TRBJ1-2, with a possible D match to TRBD1 (5 bases). The CDR3 contains 13 residues. Germline CDR1 SGDLS, CDR2 YYNGEE. This CDR3 is CASSIPGRDSENF. Here the CDR3 DNA reads TGTGCCAGCAGCATACCTGGGCGTGACAGCGAGAACTTC.

The chain links TRBV20-1 to TRBJ1-6, with 7 bases fitting TRBD1. Germline CDR1 reads DFQATT; CDR2 reads SNEGSKA (reference sequence). This CDR3 is built from 15 residues. V shed 3 bases, J shed 7 bases, and the junction held 9 bases outside the gene matches. CDR3 loop: CSASPSRGENSPLHF. The CDR3 DNA reads TGCAGTGCTAGTCCTTCCAGGGGGGAGAATTCACCCCTCCACTTT.

This clonotype appeared many times. The chain couples TRBV20-1 to TRBJ1-3; the match to TRBD1 covers 7 bases. Germline V gene lookup returns CDR1 DFQATT and CDR2 SNEGSKA (reference sequence). V dropped 3 bases and J dropped 2; count of bases not matched to a gene: 4. The CDR3 sequence is 14 residues long. Written as DNA, the CDR3 is TGCAGTGCTAGGGCCGGGACAGCTGGAAACACCATATATTTT. Translation gives CSARAGTAGNTIYF.